A single sample gave rise to the 20 T cell receptor beta chains below, sequenced in a study of Graves' ophthalmopathy and Graves' hyperthyroidism. Using RNA transcripts, the TCR beta CDR3 regions were amplified. Amplification began with first-round RT-PCR using HTBI primers, then second-round multiplex PCR was performed. From the multiplex PCR reads, TCRdb called clonotypes with MiXCR, one entry per CDR3 protein. Among approximately 700,000 distinct CDR3 sequences, just over 40% were seen once, and the ten largest hold around 3%. The specimen was peripheral blood. The receptors were gathered from an adult man with Graves' ophthalmopathy.

This clonotype was recorded many times. The rearrangement joins TRBV5-1 to TRBJ2-5; a weak D match, TRBD2 (6 bases). Per the germline V gene, CDR1 is SGHRS and CDR2 is YFSETQ. The CDR3 totals 15 residues. V was cut by 4 bases and J by 4 bases, with 17 bases left in between. This CDR3 is CASSTSLDSLETQYF. CDR3 bases: TGCGCCAGCAGCACTAGCCTCGACAGCTTAGAGACCCAGTACTTC.

The chain combines TRBV29-1 with TRBJ2-2; D may be TRBD1 (8 bases). Trimming stripped 3 bases from V and 6 bases from J, with 20 bases between. CDR1 and CDR2 from the germline V gene are SQVTM and ANQGSEA. The CDR3 spans 16 residues. CDR3 sequence: CSVDVSRTGGAGELFF. CDR3 bases: TGCAGCGTTGATGTCTCCCGAACAGGGGGGGCCGGGGAGCTGTTTTTT.

The genes are TRBV5-5 and TRBJ1-2; possible D gene TRBD1, 5 bases. V was clipped by 7 bases and J by 1 base, with 8 bases between them. CDR1 SGHKS and CDR2 YYEKEE come from the germline V gene (reference sequence). The CDR3 totals 12 residues. CDR3 residues: CASGGFNYGYTF. The CDR3 bases are TGTGCCAGCGGGGGATTTAACTATGGCTACACCTTC.

The chain links TRBV10-3 to TRBJ1-6, with TRBD1 as a possible D gene (6 bases). V gave up 5 bases and J gave up 8 bases, with 13 bases separating them. The CDR3 consists of 14 residues. The germline CDR1 and CDR2 sequences are ENHRY and SYGVKD. This chain's CDR3 is CAISLGGLDSPLHF. The CDR3 bases are TGTGCCATCAGTCTGGGGGGCTTGGATTCACCCCTCCACTTT.

This clonotype was observed many times. The chain joins TRBV11-2 to TRBJ2-7; 11 positions match TRBD1. The CDR3 length is 15 residues. With V trimmed by 5 bases and J by 5 bases, 8 bases remained unmatched. CDR1 SGHAT and CDR2 FQNNGV come from the germline V gene. The DNA for the CDR3 is TGTGCCAGCAGCATGCGGACAGGGGGCTTGGACGAGCAGTACTTC. Translation: CASSMRTGGLDEQYF.

The chain joins TRBV4-2 to TRBJ1-1, with TRBD1 matching 7 bases. Trimming at V came to 1 base and at J to 1 base, leaving 0 bases not matched to a gene. Germline V gene lookup returns CDR1 LGHNA and CDR2 YNFKEQ. CDR3 length: 14 residues. The chain's CDR3 is CASSQGDRNTEAFF. The CDR3 region has the DNA TGTGCCAGCAGCCAAGGGGACAGGAACACTGAAGCTTTCTTT.

The genes are TRBV24-1 and TRBJ2-1; 9 bases are shared with TRBD2. This CDR3 comprises 13 residues. The V gene's germline CDR1 is KGHDR and CDR2 SFDVKD. V was clipped by 5 bases and J by 6 bases; unmatched bases: 1. CDR3 in amino acids: CATSGTSVNEQFF. CDR3 sequence (DNA): TGTGCCACCAGTGGGACTAGCGTCAATGAGCAGTTCTTC.

The chain's CDR3 is CASSFGGTDEFF. In DNA, the CDR3 is TGTGCCAGCAGCTTTGGAGGAACTGATGAGTTCTTC. The chain has TRBV11-1 and TRBJ2-1, with D possibly being TRBD2 (5 bases). The V end lost 3 bases, the J end lost 14 bases, and 14 bases lay between the germline ends. CDR1 is SGHAT and CDR2 is FQDESV in the germline V gene (reference sequence). The CDR3 length is 12 residues.

Concerning this clonotype: A much larger clonotype is one base distant, so this may be a read error. The chain employs TRBV25-1 and TRBJ1-4; tentative D call: TRBD1 (5 bases). This CDR3 has 14 residues. V lost 7 bases and J lost 4, with 13 bases in between. Germline loops: CDR1 MGHDK, CDR2 SYGVNS. CDR3 sequence: CASNEGRDNEKLFF. CDR3 DNA: TGTGCCAGCAATGAGGGCAGGGATAATGAAAAACTGTTTTTT.

The V call is TRBV19, the J call TRBJ2-1; 9 bases align to TRBD1. V was pared by 6 bases and J by 9 bases, with 9 bases of the junction left unmatched. Germline V CDR1 and CDR2: LNHDA, SQIVND (reference sequence). The CDR3 spans 14 residues. CDR3 coding DNA: TGTGCCAGTAGCCCGGGACAGGGAAGACGTGAGCAGTTCTTC. Residues: CASSPGQGRREQFF.

Concerning this clonotype: Its ends do not fully match the called genes, so a read error is possible. The genes are TRBV10-3 and TRBJ1-1, with a weak D call TRBD1 (6 bases). From germline, CDR1 is ENHRY and CDR2 SYGVKD. The CDR3 is 13 amino acids. CDR3 sequence: CAIRYDRSTEAFF. The CDR3 DNA sequence: TGTGCCATCAGGTACGACAGGAGCACTGAAGCTTTTTTT.

The chain is built from TRBV29-1 and TRBJ2-2, with TRBD1 matching over 8 bases. Trimming cost V 7 bases and J 3 bases; bases outside gene matches: 10. Germline V CDR1 and CDR2: SQVTM, ANQGSEA. There are 15 residues in the CDR3. In DNA, the CDR3 is TGCAGCGACCCCGCAGGGGGCGCGGACACCGGGGAGCTGTTTTTT. Residues: CSDPAGGADTGELFF.

Comments on this clonotype: This sequence may be a read error, since a much larger clone differs from it by one base. The CDR3 end shows no conserved phenylalanine or tryptophan, and so a read error is likely. The V call is TRBV20-1, the J call TRBJ1-1; D is unresolved. Germline loops: CDR1 DFQATT, CDR2 SNEGSKA (reference sequence). The V end was cut by 5 bases, the J end by 0 bases, with 10 bases between. CDR3 length: 13 residues. CDR3 coding DNA: TGCAGTGCTGTGAGAGGGATGAACACTGAAGCTTTCCTT. It translates to CSAVRGMNTEAFL.

This clonotype was counted at least ten times. The rearrangement joins TRBV7-2 to TRBJ1-2; D not resolved. The V end lost 5 bases, the J end lost 8 bases, and 21 bases lay between the germline ends. There are 15 residues in the CDR3. Germline V lookup: CDR1 SGHTA, CDR2 FQGNSA. The CDR3 spells CASSHQPRVYLGYTF. CDR3 nucleotides: TGTGCCAGCAGCCACCAACCCCGGGTCTACTTAGGCTACACCTTC.

The V gene is TRBV29-1, the J gene TRBJ2-3; D is uncertain. The germline V gene encodes CDR1 SQVTM and CDR2 ANQGSEA. The V gene lost 6 bases and the J gene lost 0 bases, with 13 bases spanning the gap. There are 14 residues in the CDR3. The CDR3: CSVSQASSTDTQYF. CDR3 nucleotide sequence: TGCAGCGTCTCCCAGGCCTCTAGCACAGATACGCAGTATTTT.

This clonotype has a handful of counts. The chain recombines TRBV18 with TRBJ1-1; 11 nucleotides line up with TRBD1. The germline CDR1 and CDR2 sequences are KGHSH and LQKENI. This CDR3 has 13 residues. The junction had 5 bases not matched to a gene; V was cut back by 3 bases and J by 11 bases. The CDR3 region is CASSPTDRGLAFF. In DNA form, the CDR3 reads TGTGCCAGCTCACCTACGGACAGGGGGCTTGCTTTCTTT.

This clonotype was counted many times. The chain employs TRBV6-5 and TRBJ1-2, with 11 bases that match TRBD1. Germline CDR1 and CDR2: MNHEY and SVGAGI. After removal of 5 bases from V and 7 bases from J, the junction contained 9 bases not matched to a gene. The CDR3 contains 15 residues. As DNA, the CDR3 is TGTGCCAGCAGTCCTCGGGGACAGGGGGTTTCTGGCTACACCTTC. Translating gives CASSPRGQGVSGYTF.

The chain employs TRBV11-2 and TRBJ1-5; 7 bases align to TRBD1. Losses at the gene ends were 11 bases for V and 4 bases for J; bases not matched to a gene: 11. The length of the CDR3 is 14 residues. The germline V gene encodes CDR1 SGHAT and CDR2 FQNNGV. The CDR3 region has the DNA TGTGCCTGGAGTGCCAGGGGGGGAAATCAGCCCCAGCATTTT. This encodes CAWSARGGNQPQHF.

The rearrangement links TRBV25-1 to TRBJ2-7; 8 bases fit TRBD1. The CDR3 is made up of 14 amino acids. CDR1 and CDR2 from the germline V gene are MGHDK and SYGVNS. After removal of 8 bases from V and 0 bases from J, the junction contained 6 bases not matched to a gene. CDR3 amino acids: CASVRTGSSYEQYF. CDR3 in DNA: TGTGCCAGCGTTCGGACAGGGAGCTCCTACGAGCAGTACTTC.

This clonotype was picked up many times. The V and J genes are TRBV7-9 and TRBJ1-2; D unclear. Germline V CDR1 and CDR2: SEHNR, FQNEAQ (reference sequence). The CDR3 loop spans 10 amino acids. Trimming pared 3 bases from V and 8 bases from J, leaving 4 bases between. The CDR3 sequence: CASSLIGYTF. The CDR3, as DNA: TGTGCCAGCAGCTTGATCGGCTACACCTTC.